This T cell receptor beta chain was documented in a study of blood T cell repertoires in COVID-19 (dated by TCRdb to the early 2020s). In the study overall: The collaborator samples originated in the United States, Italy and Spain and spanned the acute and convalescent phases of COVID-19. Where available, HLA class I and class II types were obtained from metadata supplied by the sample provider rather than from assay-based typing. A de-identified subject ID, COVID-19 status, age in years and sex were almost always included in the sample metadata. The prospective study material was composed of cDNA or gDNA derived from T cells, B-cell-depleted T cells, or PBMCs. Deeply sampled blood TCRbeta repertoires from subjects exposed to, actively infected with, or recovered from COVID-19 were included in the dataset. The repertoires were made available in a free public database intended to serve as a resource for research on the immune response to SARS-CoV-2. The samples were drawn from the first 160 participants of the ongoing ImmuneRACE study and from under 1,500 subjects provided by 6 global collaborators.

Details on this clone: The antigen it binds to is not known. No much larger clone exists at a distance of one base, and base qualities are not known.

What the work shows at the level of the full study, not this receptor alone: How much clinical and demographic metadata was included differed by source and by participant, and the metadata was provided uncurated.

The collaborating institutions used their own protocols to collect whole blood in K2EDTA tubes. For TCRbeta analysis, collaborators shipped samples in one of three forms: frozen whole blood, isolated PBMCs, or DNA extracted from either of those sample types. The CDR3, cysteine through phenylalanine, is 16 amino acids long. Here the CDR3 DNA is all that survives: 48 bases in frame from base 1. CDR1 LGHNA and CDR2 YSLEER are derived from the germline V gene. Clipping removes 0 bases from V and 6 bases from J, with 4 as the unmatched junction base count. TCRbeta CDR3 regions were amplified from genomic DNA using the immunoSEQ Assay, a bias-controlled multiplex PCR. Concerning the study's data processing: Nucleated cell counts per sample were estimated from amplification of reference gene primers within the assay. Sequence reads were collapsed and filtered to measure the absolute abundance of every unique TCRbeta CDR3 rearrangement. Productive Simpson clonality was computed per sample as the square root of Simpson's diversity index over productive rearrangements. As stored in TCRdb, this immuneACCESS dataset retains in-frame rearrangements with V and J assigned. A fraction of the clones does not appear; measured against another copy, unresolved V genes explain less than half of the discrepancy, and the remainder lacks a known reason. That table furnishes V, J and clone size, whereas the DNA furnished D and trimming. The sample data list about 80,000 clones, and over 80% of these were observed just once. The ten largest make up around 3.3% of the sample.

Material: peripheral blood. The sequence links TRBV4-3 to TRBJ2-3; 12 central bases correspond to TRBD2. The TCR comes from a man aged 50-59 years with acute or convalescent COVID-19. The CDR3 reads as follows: CASSQDLLAGGDTQYF. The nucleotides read TGCGCCAGCAGCCAAGATCTGCTAGCGGGAGGGGATACGCAGTATTTT.